The 25 T cell receptor beta chains below come from one sample, sequenced in a study of T cell responses to AZD1222 COVID-19 vaccine. The method was immunoSEQ multiplex PCR; TCRdb's version includes in-frame clones alone and lacks a portion of them. The sample lists more than 75,000 clones, 75% to 90% occurring once. The sequenced sample was peripheral blood, obtained on day 0 of AZD1222 vaccination. The source of these receptors is an adult in good health.

The chain is built from TRBV29-1 and TRBJ1-4, with TRBD1 identical over 9 bases. Germline values: CDR1 SQVTM, CDR2 ANQGSEA. The CDR3 is 14 residues long. J was trimmed by 4 bases and V by 4 bases; bases with no gene match: 4. The CDR3 loop reads CSVVQGAGNEKLFF. The CDR3 DNA is TGCAGCGTTGTACAGGGGGCAGGTAATGAAAAACTGTTTTTT. Combining the CDR3 with reference TRBV29-1 and TRBJ1-4 gives the whole variable domain SAVISQKPSRDICQRGTSLTIQCQVDSQVTMMFWYRQQPGQSLTLIATANQGSEATYESGFVIDKFPISRPNLTFSTLTVSNMSPEDSSIYLCSVVQGAGNEKLFFGSGTQLSVL.

The chain joins TRBV7-8 to TRBJ2-4, with D perhaps given as TRBD1 or TRBD2 (7 bases each). V shed 8 bases and J shed 6 bases, with 14 bases lying between them. The CDR3 contains 13 residues. Germline CDR1 and CDR2: SGHVS and FQNEAQ. Here the CDR3 DNA reads TGTGCCAGCCGGGGAGGGGGCGTAAACATTCAGTACTTC. The encoded protein is CASRGGGVNIQYF.

This clone appeared a few times. The V and J genes are TRBV19 and TRBJ1-4, with D unclear. The ends were cut back, 0 bases at V and 8 bases at J, with 10 bases in the middle. CDR3 length: 14 residues. Germline lookup yields CDR1 LNHDA and CDR2 SQIVND (reference sequence). CDR3 residues: CASSIEVRVEKLFF. Here the CDR3 DNA reads TGTGCCAGTAGTATAGAGGTGAGAGTGGAAAAACTGTTTTTT.

V gene TRBV18 combines with J gene TRBJ1-5; 8 nucleotides match TRBD1. The CDR3 extends over 15 amino acids. Looked up from germline, CDR1 is KGHSH and CDR2 is LQKENI. V lost 0 bases to trimming and J lost 2 bases; unmatched junction nucleotides: 0. The CDR3 DNA reads as TGTGCCAGCTCACCACCGGGACAGGGCAATCAGCCCCAGCATTTT. It encodes CASSPPGQGNQPQHF.

This chain uses TRBV4-3 with TRBJ2-5; no definite D call. Germline loops: CDR1 LGHNA, CDR2 YSLEER. V lost 1 base, J lost 9 bases, and 15 bases lay in between. The CDR3 contains 14 residues. The CDR3 DNA reads as TGCGCCAGCAGCCAAGGTAGACTGTCGGCGGCCCAGTACTTC. This sequence encodes CASSQGRLSAAQYF.

The chain couples TRBV24-1 to TRBJ2-7; 8 positions match TRBD1. V gave up 3 bases and J gave up 5 bases; unmatched junction bases: 8. CDR3 length: 15 residues. CDR1 and CDR2 (germline): KGHDR, SFDVKD. The CDR3 DNA sequence: TGTGCCACCAGTGATACCGGGACAGGCAAAGACGAGCAGTACTTC. As protein: CATSDTGTGKDEQYF.

V gene TRBV29-1 combines with J gene TRBJ2-4; D is possibly TRBD1 (5 bases). V lost 4 bases, J lost 1 base, and 14 bases lay in between. Germline values: CDR1 SQVTM, CDR2 ANQGSEA. The CDR3 has 15 amino acids. DNA for the CDR3: TGCAGCGTTGGTCTGGGGCAGGCGGCCAAAAACATTCAGTACTTC. This gives the protein CSVGLGQAAKNIQYF.

This chain connects TRBV7-9 to TRBJ1-6; D is possibly TRBD1 (5 bases). Trimming shortened V by 5 bases and J by 4 bases, and 12 bases separated the two germline ends. CDR3 length equals 15 residues. The germline CDR1 and CDR2 sequences are SEHNR and FQNEAQ (reference sequence). In nucleotides, the CDR3 is TGTGCCAGCAGCCCTACGGGGGGATATAATTCACCCCTCCACTTT. This translates into CASSPTGGYNSPLHF.

The chain carries TRBV4-1 and TRBJ2-3, with D unresolved. Germline V gene lookup returns CDR1 MGHRA and CDR2 YSYEKL. The germline V and J ends were trimmed by 0 bases and 1 base, with 11 bases remaining between them. CDR3 length equals 16 residues. The CDR3 loop reads CASSQETEQRTDTQYF. Written as DNA, the CDR3 is TGCGCCAGCAGCCAAGAAACGGAGCAGCGCACAGATACGCAGTATTTT.

The J gene is TRBJ2-2, the V gene TRBV6-1, with 11 bases aligning to TRBD2. With 2 bases clipped from V and 4 bases from J, the junction kept 0 bases outside the gene matches. Germline V gene data show CDR1 as MNHNS and CDR2 as SASEGT. This CDR3 contains 15 residues. CDR3 DNA sequence: TGTGCCAGCAGTGAACTAGCGGGGGGCACCGGGGAGCTGTTTTTT. Its protein product is CASSELAGGTGELFF.

V is TRBV12-3 or TRBV12-4 and J is TRBJ1-1; unclear D gene. The CDR3 spans 13 residues. V lost 6 bases to trimming and J lost 1 base, with 9 bases between them. The CDR3 coding sequence is TGTGCCAGCAGGGGCGACTCGAACACTGAAGCTTTCTTT. Protein: CASRGDSNTEAFF.

The V call is TRBV7-9, the J call TRBJ2-7, with 10 bases aligning to TRBD1. Germline V gives CDR1 SEHNR, CDR2 FQNEAQ (reference sequence). Trimming took 5 bases from V and 0 from J; bases not matched to a gene: 7. This CDR3 has 16 amino acids. The CDR3 nucleotides read TGTGCCAGCAGCGAATGGACAGGGGGAAGCTCCTACGAGCAGTACTTC. This sequence encodes CASSEWTGGSSYEQYF.

The CDR3 bases are TGTGCCAGCAGTTACCCGACAGGGCTCTATGGCTACACCTTC. Protein: CASSYPTGLYGYTF. This chain links TRBV6-2 or TRBV6-3 with TRBJ1-2; TRBD1 aligns across 7 bases. Trimming removed 2 bases from V and 4 bases from J; junction bases left unmatched: 4. Germline V CDR1 and CDR2: MNHEY, SVGEGT. CDR3 size: 14 residues.

V usage is TRBV4-3 and J usage is TRBJ2-3, with TRBD2 identical over 11 bases. The CDR3 sequence is 16 residues long. The V gene's germline CDR1 is LGHNA and CDR2 YSLEER. The ends lost 2 bases at V and 0 bases at J; junction bases unmatched: 1. The CDR3 DNA reads TGCGCCAGCAGCCAAAGACTAGCGGGGAGCACAGATACGCAGTATTTT. It is translated as CASSQRLAGSTDTQYF.

This sequence joins TRBV28 and TRBJ2-7; D remains ambiguous. Germline V gives CDR1 MDHEN, CDR2 SYDVKM. CDR3 length equals 11 residues. The V end was cut by 6 bases, the J end by 4 bases, with 7 bases between. The CDR3 protein is CASSPHYEQYF. CDR3 nucleotide sequence: TGTGCCAGCAGCCCTCATTACGAGCAGTACTTC. Together with reference TRBV28 and TRBJ2-7, the CDR3 gives the full variable domain: DVKVTQSSRYLVKRTGEKVFLECVQDMDHENMFWYRQDPGLGLRLIYFSYDVKMKEKGDIPEGYSVSREKKERFSLILESASTNQTSMYLCASSPHYEQYFGPGTRLTVT.

This chain joins TRBV9 and TRBJ2-2; tentatively, D is TRBD1 (6 bases). CDR3 size: 14 residues. CDR1 is SGDLS and CDR2 is YYNGEE in the germline V gene. V was shortened by 6 bases and J by 0 bases, with 9 bases between the two germline ends. CDR3 sequence (DNA): TGTGCCAGCAAGGGGACACCGAACACCGGGGAGCTGTTTTTT. Its translation is CASKGTPNTGELFF.

This clone was seen a few times. The CDR3, as DNA: TGTGCCAGCAGCTTCGACGGGACGAACTACGAGCAGTACTTC. Its protein product is CASSFDGTNYEQYF. The chain carries TRBV11-1 and TRBJ2-7, with D perhaps TRBD1 or TRBD2 (5 bases each). CDR3 length: 14 amino acids. Germline lookup yields CDR1 SGHAT and CDR2 FQDESV (reference sequence). Deletions cut 3 bases from V and 3 bases from J, with 12 bases between.

This clone was found a few times. This rearrangement joins TRBV30 to TRBJ2-7; D is possibly TRBD2 (6 bases). CDR1 is GTSNPN and CDR2 is SVGIG in the germline V gene (reference sequence). This CDR3 is built from 13 residues. The CDR3 DNA reads as TGTGCTCGAAGTGCGGGACGGGACTACGAGCAGTACTTC. This sequence encodes CARSAGRDYEQYF.

This clone was counted once. The J gene is TRBJ2-7, the V gene TRBV28, with TRBD2 matching 11 bases. Trimming removed 4 bases from V and 9 bases from J; junction bases left unmatched: 5. The V gene's germline CDR1 is MDHEN and CDR2 SYDVKM. The length of the CDR3 is 13 residues. The CDR3 nucleotides read TGTGCCAGCAGTTCGGGACTAGCGGCGGGGCAGTACTTC. Protein product: CASSSGLAAGQYF.

The chain couples TRBV18 to TRBJ1-1; possible D gene TRBD1, 5 bases. Germline V gene sequence: CDR1 KGHSH, CDR2 LQKENI. The CDR3 covers 18 residues. Deletions cut 4 bases from V and 4 bases from J, with 25 bases between. CDR3 coding DNA: TGTGCCAGCTCACTAGGGGTTAGGGCAGAGTCTCCGAGCACTGAAGCTTTCTTT. Amino acid sequence: CASSLGVRAESPSTEAFF.

There are a few counts of this clone. This chain links TRBV7-3 with TRBJ2-7; unclear D gene. This CDR3 contains 14 residues. The germline CDR1 and CDR2 sequences are SGHTA and FQGTGA. V lost 0 bases and J 1 base, leaving 7 bases between the germline ends. The CDR3 here is CASSLTPNSYEQYF. The CDR3, as DNA: TGTGCCAGCAGCTTAACGCCCAATTCCTACGAGCAGTACTTC.

The chain joins TRBV18 to TRBJ1-1; D ambiguous. Trimming removed 3 bases from V and 0 bases from J, with 8 bases in between. This CDR3 is built from 14 residues. Germline V lookup: CDR1 KGHSH, CDR2 LQKENI. The CDR3 protein is CASSPEVMNTEAFF. In DNA, the CDR3 is TGTGCCAGCTCACCCGAGGTGATGAACACTGAAGCTTTCTTT.

The V gene is TRBV18, the J gene TRBJ2-7; D call uncertain. Germline V gene sequence: CDR1 KGHSH, CDR2 LQKENI. This CDR3 region has 13 residues. Trimming took off 0 bases at V and 5 bases at J, with 8 bases between the two ends. The CDR3 DNA reads TGTGCCAGCTCACCACCGAGTTCTAACGAGCAGTACTTC. This translates into CASSPPSSNEQYF.

V and J are TRBV12-3 or TRBV12-4 and TRBJ1-2; D call uncertain. CDR3 length: 13 residues. Trimming pared 1 base from V and 1 base from J, leaving 4 bases between. CDR3 protein: CASSLGVNYGYTF. The CDR3, as DNA: TGTGCCAGCAGTTTAGGCGTTAACTATGGCTACACCTTC.

The chain links TRBV28 to TRBJ2-7, with a possible D match to TRBD2 (5 bases). The ends were cut back, 5 bases at V and 0 bases at J, with 11 bases in the middle. This CDR3 has 14 amino acids. Looked up from germline, CDR1 is MDHEN and CDR2 is SYDVKM. The CDR3 is CASSVIGVSYEQYF. The CDR3 coding sequence is TGTGCCAGCAGTGTCATCGGGGTCTCCTACGAGCAGTACTTC.